This T cell receptor (beta chain) was recorded in a study of T cells in women clearing cervical HPV infection. Across the whole study: HLA type could not be excluded as a confounder.

The CDR3 contains 16 residues. The germline gives CDR1 LGHNA, CDR2 YNFKEQ. Broader study findings: Controls had more TRBV6-7 (approximately 0.16%) than cases (about 0.11%).

A word on this clone: Its cognate antigen is unknown. Relative to the germline gene, one junction end is altered; a read error may explain this. With the read ending 3 residues before the CDR3 end, the germline J gene is used to fill in that end.

Assay used: immunoSEQ multiplex PCR; TCRdb lists only in-frame clones, some missing. Seen in this sample are 18,000 or so clones; the ten most common clones hold approximately 15%. The TCR comes from a woman between 18 and 70 years old with a cervical HPV16 infection that either progressed to CIN3+ or cleared (not recorded which). The sequenced sample consisted of blood buffy coat. V is TRBV4-2 and J is TRBJ2-3; 14 nucleotides line up with TRBD2. The CDR3 spells CASSPGTSGSRNTQYF. Incomplete CDR3 DNA: TGCGCCAGCAGCCCCGGGACTAGCGGGAGTAGGAATACG.